The 10 T cell receptor beta chains in this list originate from one sample, sequenced in a study of CD8 T cells in ankylosing spondylitis. TCRdb re-derived calls from the 5' RACE reads in MiXCR, one entry per CDR3 protein. Of hundreds of thousands of distinct CDR3 sequences listed, roughly 25% are singletons. Sequencing input: blood, either unsorted or a sorted T cell fraction (not recorded which). The receptors were sampled from a male donor with ankylosing spondylitis or in good health (not recorded which).

This clonotype was recorded at least ten times. The chain employs TRBV25-1 and TRBJ1-2; D unresolved. The CDR3 runs to 16 residues. The germline V and J ends were trimmed by 0 bases and 6 bases, with 17 bases remaining between them. The germline V gene has CDR1 MGHDK and CDR2 SYGVNS. The CDR3 bases are TGTGCCAGCAGTGAATATTTCTCTGGAGAGACGGATGGCTACACCTTC. As protein: CASSEYFSGETDGYTF.

This clonotype occurred a few times. The chain has TRBV11-2 and TRBJ2-3; maybe TRBD2 (6 bases). The CDR3 length is 14 residues. Germline assignment: CDR1 SGHAT and CDR2 FQNNGV. V lost 0 bases and J 5 bases, leaving 9 bases between the germline ends. This CDR3 reads CASSLELARDTQYF. The CDR3, as DNA: TGTGCCAGCAGCTTAGAACTAGCAAGAGATACGCAGTATTTT.

Comment on this clonotype: Given a much more abundant clone one base away, this may be a read error. The gene calls are TRBV5-5 and TRBJ2-1, with 11 bases aligning to TRBD2. This CDR3 is built from 16 residues. The germline V gene has CDR1 SGHKS and CDR2 YYEKEE (reference sequence). Trimming took 7 bases from V and 5 from J; bases not matched to a gene: 11. The CDR3 here is CASRLTSGTSHNEQFF. CDR3 DNA: TGTGCCAGCCGCCTGACTAGCGGGACAAGTCACAATGAGCAGTTCTTC.

V and J are TRBV6-1 and TRBJ1-4, with 12 nucleotides matching TRBD1. The CDR3 sequence is 15 residues long. Per the germline V gene, CDR1 is MNHNS and CDR2 is SASEGT. Trimming cost V 5 bases and J 5 bases; bases outside gene matches: 3. CDR3 sequence: CASSPGTGGNEKLFF. The CDR3 region has the DNA TGTGCCAGCAGTCCCGGGACAGGGGGCAATGAAAAACTGTTTTTT.

The J gene is TRBJ2-1, the V gene TRBV29-1; a weak D match, TRBD1 (6 bases). V lost 7 bases to trimming and J lost 6 bases, with 19 bases between them. Germline-derived CDR1 and CDR2 are SQVTM and ANQGSEA. The CDR3 totals 14 residues. The CDR3 loop is CSGNRERGGNEQFF. In nucleotides, the CDR3 is TGCAGCGGCAACAGGGAAAGAGGGGGCAATGAGCAGTTCTTC.

For this clonotype: Compared with germline, one end of the junction differs, possibly owing to a read error. This sequence joins TRBV15 and TRBJ2-7; D uncertain. Germline V gene lookup returns CDR1 LNHNV and CDR2 YYDKDF (reference sequence). There are 13 residues in the CDR3. CDR3 sequence reads: CATSGDRLYEQYF. In DNA, the CDR3 is TGTGCCACCAGCGGAGATAGGCTATACGAGCAGTACTTC.

In its sample, this clonotype was seen many times. The CDR3 bases are TGCGCCAGCAGCTTGGGGGGCAGGAGTTCACCCCTCCACTTT. Translation gives CASSLGGRSSPLHF. V and J are TRBV5-1 and TRBJ1-6, with D possibly being TRBD1 (5 bases). Trimming removed 0 bases at V and 9 bases at J, with 10 bases between. The CDR3 runs to 14 residues. The germline gives CDR1 SGHRS, CDR2 YFSETQ.

This clonotype was picked up a small number of times. This chain uses TRBV30 with TRBJ2-2; TRBD2 is a possible D gene (5 bases). The CDR3 consists of 13 residues. Germline loops: CDR1 GTSNPN, CDR2 SVGIG (reference sequence). Trimming shortened V by 4 bases and J by 6 bases, and 12 bases separated the two germline ends. CDR3 loop: CAWTYKRAGELFF. The CDR3 region has the DNA TGTGCCTGGACCTACAAGAGGGCCGGGGAGCTGTTTTTT. Combining the CDR3 with reference TRBV30 and TRBJ2-2 gives the whole variable domain SQTIHQWPATLVQPVGSPLSLECTVEGTSNPNLYWYRQAAGRGLQLLFYSVGIGQISSEVPQNLSASRPQDRQFILSSKKLLLSDSGFYLCAWTYKRAGELFFGEGSRLTVL.

The CDR3 sequence: CASSLLRAGSTDTQYF. The CDR3 nucleotides are TGTGCCAGCAGCTTGCTCCGAGCGGGAAGCACAGATACGCAGTATTTT. The J gene is TRBJ2-3, the V gene TRBV5-5; 7 bases agree with TRBD2. CDR1 is SGHKS and CDR2 is YYEKEE in the germline V gene (reference sequence). This CDR3 has 16 residues. The trim removed 1 base at V and 0 bases at J, leaving 5 bases unmatched.

The chain recombines TRBV5-4 with TRBJ2-2, with D possibly being TRBD2 (6 bases). The CDR3 extends over 17 amino acids. Germline V gene sequence: CDR1 SGHNT, CDR2 YYREEE (reference sequence). V was clipped by 5 bases and J by 0 bases, with 17 bases between them. CDR3 in amino acids: CASRPHGRGSNTGELFF. CDR3 nucleotides: TGTGCCAGCAGACCACATGGTCGGGGGTCGAACACCGGGGAGCTGTTTTTT.